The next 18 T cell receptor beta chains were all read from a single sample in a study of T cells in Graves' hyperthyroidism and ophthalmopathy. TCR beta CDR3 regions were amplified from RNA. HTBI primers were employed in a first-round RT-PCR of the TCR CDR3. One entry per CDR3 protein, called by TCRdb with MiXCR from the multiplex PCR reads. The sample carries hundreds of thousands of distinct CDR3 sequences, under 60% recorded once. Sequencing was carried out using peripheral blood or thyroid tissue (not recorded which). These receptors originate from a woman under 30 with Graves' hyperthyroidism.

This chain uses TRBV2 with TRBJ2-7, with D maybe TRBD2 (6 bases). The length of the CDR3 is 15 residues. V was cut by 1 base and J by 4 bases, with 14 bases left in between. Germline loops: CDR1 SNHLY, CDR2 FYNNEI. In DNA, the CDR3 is TGTGCCAGCAGTGAAGTTGGCGGGATGGTATACGAGCAGTACTTC. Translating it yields CASSEVGGMVYEQYF.

This CDR3 is CSAGAGDEQYF. The CDR3 region has the DNA TGCAGTGCTGGAGCTGGGGACGAGCAGTACTTC. The V gene is TRBV20-1, the J gene TRBJ2-7, with D hard to call. The CDR3 has 11 residues. CDR1 DFQATT and CDR2 SNEGSKA come from the germline V gene (reference sequence). The germline V and J ends were trimmed by 5 bases and 5 bases, with 10 bases remaining between them.

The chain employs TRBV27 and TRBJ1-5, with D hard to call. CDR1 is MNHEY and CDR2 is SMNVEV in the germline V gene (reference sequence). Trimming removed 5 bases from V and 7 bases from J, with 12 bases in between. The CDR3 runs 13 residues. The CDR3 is CASSLRPGQPQHF. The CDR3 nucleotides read TGTGCCAGCAGTCTCCGACCGGGCCAGCCCCAGCATTTT.

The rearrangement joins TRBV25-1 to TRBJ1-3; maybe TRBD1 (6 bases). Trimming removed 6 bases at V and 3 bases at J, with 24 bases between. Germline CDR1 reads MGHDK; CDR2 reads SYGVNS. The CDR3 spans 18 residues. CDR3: CASSHSLRGPRDGNTIYF. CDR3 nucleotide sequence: TGTGCCAGCAGCCATTCCCTACGGGGGCCCCGGGATGGAAACACCATATATTTT.

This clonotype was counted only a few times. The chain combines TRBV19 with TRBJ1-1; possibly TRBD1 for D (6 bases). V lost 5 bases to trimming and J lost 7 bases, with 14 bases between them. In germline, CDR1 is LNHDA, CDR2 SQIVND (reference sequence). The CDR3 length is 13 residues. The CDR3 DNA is TGTGCCAGTAGTTTACCCGGGACAAGTGAAGCTTTCTTT. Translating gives CASSLPGTSEAFF.

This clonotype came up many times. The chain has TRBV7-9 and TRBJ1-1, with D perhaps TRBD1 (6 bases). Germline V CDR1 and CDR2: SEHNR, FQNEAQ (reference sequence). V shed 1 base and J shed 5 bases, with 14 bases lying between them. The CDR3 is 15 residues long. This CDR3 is CASSLVGGAGTEAFF. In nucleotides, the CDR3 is TGTGCCAGCAGCTTAGTGGGGGGCGCCGGGACTGAAGCTTTCTTT.

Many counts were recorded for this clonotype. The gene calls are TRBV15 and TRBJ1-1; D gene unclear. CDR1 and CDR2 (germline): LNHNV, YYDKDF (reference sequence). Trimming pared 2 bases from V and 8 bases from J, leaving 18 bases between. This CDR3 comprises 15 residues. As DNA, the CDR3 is TGTGCCACCAGCAGATGCTCCACGACGAGGTCAGAAGCTTTCTTT. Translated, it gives CATSRCSTTRSEAFF.

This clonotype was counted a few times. This CDR3 reads CATSMESDTEAFF. DNA for the CDR3: TGTGCCACCAGCATGGAGTCCGACACTGAAGCTTTCTTT. The rearrangement uses TRBV15 and TRBJ1-1; no firm D call. Trimming shortened V by 4 bases and J by 3 bases, and 9 bases separated the two germline ends. The CDR3 is made up of 13 amino acids. The germline V gene has CDR1 LNHNV and CDR2 YYDKDF (reference sequence).

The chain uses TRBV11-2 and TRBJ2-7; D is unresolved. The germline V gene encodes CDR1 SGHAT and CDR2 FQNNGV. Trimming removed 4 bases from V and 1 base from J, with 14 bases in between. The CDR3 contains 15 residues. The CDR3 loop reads CASSSEVPRSYEQYF. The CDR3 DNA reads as TGTGCCAGCAGCTCAGAAGTCCCCCGGTCCTACGAGCAGTACTTC.

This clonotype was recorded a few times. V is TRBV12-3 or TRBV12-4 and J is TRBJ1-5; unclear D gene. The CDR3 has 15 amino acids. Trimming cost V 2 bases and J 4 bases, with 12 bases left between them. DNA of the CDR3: TGTGCCAGCAGTTTACGGACCTCGGTTAATCAGCCCCAGCATTTT. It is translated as CASSLRTSVNQPQHF.

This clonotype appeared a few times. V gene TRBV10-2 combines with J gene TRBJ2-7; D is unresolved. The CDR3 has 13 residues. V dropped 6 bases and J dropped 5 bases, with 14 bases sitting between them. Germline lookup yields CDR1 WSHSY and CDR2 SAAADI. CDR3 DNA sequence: TGCGCCAGCAGCGCCGCCAGAAGCCACGAGCAGTACTTC. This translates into CASSAARSHEQYF.

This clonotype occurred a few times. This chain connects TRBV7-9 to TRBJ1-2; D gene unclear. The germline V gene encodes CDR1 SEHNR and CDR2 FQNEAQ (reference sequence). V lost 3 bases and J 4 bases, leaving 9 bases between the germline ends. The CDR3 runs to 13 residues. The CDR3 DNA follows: TGTGCCAGCAGCTTGCCCCCAAGCTATGGCTACACCTTC. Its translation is CASSLPPSYGYTF.

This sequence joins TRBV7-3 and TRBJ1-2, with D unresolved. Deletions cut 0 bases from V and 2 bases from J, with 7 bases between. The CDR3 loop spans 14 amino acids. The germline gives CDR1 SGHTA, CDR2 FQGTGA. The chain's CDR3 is CASSLTAQNYGYTF. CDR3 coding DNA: TGTGCCAGCAGCTTAACGGCACAGAACTATGGCTACACCTTC.

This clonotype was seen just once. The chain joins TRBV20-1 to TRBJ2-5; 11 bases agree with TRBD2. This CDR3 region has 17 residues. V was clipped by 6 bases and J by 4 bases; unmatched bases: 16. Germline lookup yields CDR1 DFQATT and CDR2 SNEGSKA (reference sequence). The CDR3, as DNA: TGCAGTGCAGACCCCTACGGACTAGCGGGTTCCGGAGAGACCCAGTACTTC. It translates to CSADPYGLAGSGETQYF.

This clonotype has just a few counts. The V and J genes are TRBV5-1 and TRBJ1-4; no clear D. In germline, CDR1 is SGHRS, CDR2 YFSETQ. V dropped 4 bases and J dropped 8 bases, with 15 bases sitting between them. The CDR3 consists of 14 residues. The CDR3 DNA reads TGCGCCAGCAGCCTAGAGGGAGTTGGGGAAAAACTGTTTTTT. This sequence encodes CASSLEGVGEKLFF.

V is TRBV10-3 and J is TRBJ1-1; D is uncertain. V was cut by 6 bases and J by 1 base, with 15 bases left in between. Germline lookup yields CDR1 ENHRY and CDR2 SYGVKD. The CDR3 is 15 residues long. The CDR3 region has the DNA TGTGCCATCAGCATGACAACCGGAGGGAACACTGAAGCTTTCTTT. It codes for CAISMTTGGNTEAFF.

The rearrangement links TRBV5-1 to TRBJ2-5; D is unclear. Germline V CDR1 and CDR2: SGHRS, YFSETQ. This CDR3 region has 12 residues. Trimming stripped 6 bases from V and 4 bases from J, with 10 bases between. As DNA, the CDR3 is TGCGCCAGCACGGAACAGCGAGAGACCCAGTACTTC. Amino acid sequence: CASTEQRETQYF.

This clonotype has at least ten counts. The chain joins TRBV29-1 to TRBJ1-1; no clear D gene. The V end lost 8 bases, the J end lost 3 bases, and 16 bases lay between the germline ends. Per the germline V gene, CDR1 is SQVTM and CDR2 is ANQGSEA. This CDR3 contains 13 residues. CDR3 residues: CSIMNRVDTEAFF. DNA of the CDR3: TGCAGCATAATGAACAGAGTCGACACTGAAGCTTTCTTT.